This T cell receptor beta chain was found in a study of post-analysis software for immune sequencing data. Study conclusions and caveats: Under the F measure, samples that were prepared in one batch clustered strongly together. Patients with multiple sclerosis recorded significantly lower normalized Chao1 diversity than controls, the study found. Included in a set of roughly five TRBV segments more frequent in patients than controls were TRBV5-6, TRBV5-1 and TRBV20-1.

This clonotype was seen a few times. What it binds is not known. Germline CDR1 is SGHAT and CDR2 is FQNNGV. This CDR3 is built from 15 residues. The germline V and J ends were trimmed by 3 bases and 2 bases, with 12 bases remaining between them. Carried by the TCR beta cDNA libraries were unique molecular identifiers. From around 0.96 to 9.9 million T cells, 400,000 to 650,000 cDNA molecules were obtained. In TCRdb, the PCR reads were re-called with MiXCR into one record per CDR3 protein. The sample comprises fewer than 850,000 distinct CDR3 sequences, 25% to 30% of which are singletons, and around 0.6% rests with the top ten.

The TCR sequence derives from a girl aged 5-17 years with multiple sclerosis. The J gene is TRBJ2-3, the V gene TRBV11-2; D is ambiguous. The sequenced sample was blood. DNA for the CDR3: TGTGCCAGCAGCTTGGGGTTGAGCATCACAGATACGCAGTATTTT. Protein sequence: CASSLGLSITDTQYF.